The sequence of this TCR beta chain was determined in a study of shared clonotypes between healthy human individuals. Naive CD4+ cells were CD45RA-selected; the remaining cells were memory. Data came from immunoSEQ multiplex PCR; TCRdb stores just in-frame clones and leaves some out. The table has about 2.4 million clones, over 85% seen once. The V gene lost 3 bases and the J gene lost 0 bases, with 15 bases spanning the gap. Germline assignment: CDR1 MDHEN and CDR2 SYDVKM. The CDR3 has 18 amino acids. This receptor was taken from a man aged 18-30 years in good health. J is TRBJ1-6 and V is TRBV28; D is undetermined. Sequencing was performed on naive CD4+ T cells sorted from blood. Described subset: CD45RA+ positively selected. The CDR3 sequence is CASSFRTRAYSYNSPLHF. The CDR3, as DNA: TGTGCCAGCAGTTTTCGGACTAGGGCCTACTCCTATAATTCACCCCTCCACTTT.